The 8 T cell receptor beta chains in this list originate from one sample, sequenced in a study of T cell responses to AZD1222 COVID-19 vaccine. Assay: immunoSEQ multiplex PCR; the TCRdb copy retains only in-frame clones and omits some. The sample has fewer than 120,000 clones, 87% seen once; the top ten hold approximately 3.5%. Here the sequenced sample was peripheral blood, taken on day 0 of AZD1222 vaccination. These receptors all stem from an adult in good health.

CDR3 sequence (DNA): TGTGCCAGTAGTATGTTAGAGGCAGAAGCTTTCTTT. This gives the protein CASSMLEAEAFF. The chain combines TRBV19 with TRBJ1-1; no firm D call. This CDR3 region has 12 residues. Trimming removed 3 bases at V and 8 bases at J, with 10 bases between. Germline CDR1 and CDR2: LNHDA and SQIVND (reference sequence).

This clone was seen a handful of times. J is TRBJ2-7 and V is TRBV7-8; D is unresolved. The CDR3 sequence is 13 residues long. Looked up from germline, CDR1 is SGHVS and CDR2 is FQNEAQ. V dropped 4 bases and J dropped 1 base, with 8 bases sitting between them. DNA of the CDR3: TGTGCCAGCAGCTCCCGTGATTCCTACGAGCAGTACTTC. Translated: CASSSRDSYEQYF.

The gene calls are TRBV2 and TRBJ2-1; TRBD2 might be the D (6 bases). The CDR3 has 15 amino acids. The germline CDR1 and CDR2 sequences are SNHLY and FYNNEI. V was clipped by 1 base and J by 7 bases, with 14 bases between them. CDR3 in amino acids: CASSEERLARNEQFF. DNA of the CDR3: TGTGCCAGCAGTGAAGAAAGGCTAGCGAGAAATGAGCAGTTCTTC.

CDR3 DNA sequence: TGTGCCAGTAGTTCTCGGACAAAAGCTCAAAACATTCAGTACTTC. Its translation: CASSSRTKAQNIQYF. The chain has TRBV19 and TRBJ2-4; tentatively, D is TRBD1 (5 bases). V was cut by 5 bases and J by 5 bases, with 16 bases left in between. CDR1 is LNHDA, CDR2 SQIVND, per germline (reference sequence). The CDR3 totals 15 residues. The full variable domain, its missing parts supplied by reference TRBV19 and TRBJ2-4, is DGGITQSPKYLFRKEGQNVTLSCEQNLNHDAMYWYRQDPGQGLRLIYYSQIVNDFQKGDIAEGYSVSREKKESFPLTVTSAQKNPTAFYLCASSSRTKAQNIQYFGAGTRLSVL.

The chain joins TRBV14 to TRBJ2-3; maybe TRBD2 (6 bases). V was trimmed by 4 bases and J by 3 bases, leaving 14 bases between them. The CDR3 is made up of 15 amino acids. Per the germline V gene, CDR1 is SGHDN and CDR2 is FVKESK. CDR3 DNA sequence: TGTGCCAGCAGCCGAGGGAGCGGGCGAACAGATACGCAGTATTTT. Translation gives CASSRGSGRTDTQYF.

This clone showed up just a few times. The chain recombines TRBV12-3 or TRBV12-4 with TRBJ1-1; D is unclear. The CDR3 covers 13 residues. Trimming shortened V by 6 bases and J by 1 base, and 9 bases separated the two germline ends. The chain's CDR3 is CASRARENTEAFF. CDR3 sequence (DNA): TGTGCCAGCAGAGCCCGAGAGAACACTGAAGCTTTCTTT.

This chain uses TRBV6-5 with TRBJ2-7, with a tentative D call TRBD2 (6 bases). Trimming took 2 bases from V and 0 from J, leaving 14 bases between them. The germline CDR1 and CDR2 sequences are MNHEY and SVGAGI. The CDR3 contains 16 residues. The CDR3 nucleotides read TGTGCCAGCAGTTACATTCGGGGGTATCCCTCCTACGAGCAGTACTTC. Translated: CASSYIRGYPSYEQYF.

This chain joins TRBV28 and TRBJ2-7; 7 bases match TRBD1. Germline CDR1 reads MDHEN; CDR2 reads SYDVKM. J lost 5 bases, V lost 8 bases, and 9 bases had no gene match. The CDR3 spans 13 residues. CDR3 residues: CASGEGAHHEQYF. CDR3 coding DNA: TGTGCCAGCGGTGAGGGGGCGCACCACGAGCAGTACTTC.